These 21 T cell receptor beta chains came from one sample sequenced in a study of preoperative IRX-2 immunotherapy in early breast cancer. Treatment: preoperative locoregional IRX-2 cytokine immunotherapy. The table came from immunoSEQ multiplex PCR; TCRdb's copy has only in-frame clones and leaves some out. The sample includes roughly 93,000 clones, roughly 89% of them seen just once. Material: tumor tissue, obtained after IRX-2 immunotherapy. These TCRs come from a human donor with breast cancer.

This clone appeared a single time. This chain uses TRBV18 with TRBJ1-2, with D uncertain. The CDR3 loop spans 16 amino acids. Germline assignment: CDR1 KGHSH and CDR2 LQKENI. With 3 bases removed from V and 4 bases from J, the gap between germline ends came to 18 bases. The CDR3 DNA follows: TGTGCCAGCTCACCGGCCGGACGCGGCTTAACCTATGGCTACACCTTC. Its translation is CASSPAGRGLTYGYTF.

The chain is built from TRBV15 and TRBJ1-1, with D possibly being TRBD1 (5 bases). CDR1 and CDR2 from the germline V gene are LNHNV and YYDKDF (reference sequence). The V end lost 3 bases, the J end lost 0 bases, and 14 bases lay between the germline ends. This CDR3 region has 16 residues. The DNA for the CDR3 is TGTGCCACCAGCAGCACCCGGGACTTCCTGAACACTGAAGCTTTCTTT. Encoded protein: CATSSTRDFLNTEAFF.

V gene TRBV12-5 combines with J gene TRBJ2-5; the D is unclear. V lost 6 bases to trimming and J lost 2 bases, with 4 bases between them. This CDR3 has 11 residues. CDR1 is LGHNT, CDR2 FRNRAP, per germline. The CDR3 bases are TGTGCTAGTGGCTCACAAGAGACCCAGTACTTC. Translating it yields CASGSQETQYF.

The chain joins TRBV11-1 to TRBJ2-3, with TRBD2 matching 9 bases. Germline V gives CDR1 SGHAT, CDR2 FQDESV (reference sequence). Trimming cost V 3 bases and J 1 base; bases outside gene matches: 5. The CDR3 length is 16 residues. CDR3 sequence (DNA): TGTGCCAGCAGCTTTCTTATAGCGGGAGGCACAGATACGCAGTATTTT. Its protein product is CASSFLIAGGTDTQYF.

The chain uses TRBV9 and TRBJ2-7; D is possibly TRBD1 (6 bases). CDR1 and CDR2 from the germline V gene are SGDLS and YYNGEE. Trimming left V 5 bases short and J 6 bases short, with 12 bases between. The CDR3 has 12 residues. The CDR3 DNA sequence: TGTGCCAGCAGTCTACAGGGTCCCGAGCAGTACTTC. Protein: CASSLQGPEQYF.

The rearrangement joins TRBV6-8 to TRBJ1-5; the D is unclear. CDR3 length: 13 amino acids. Deletions cut 8 bases from V and 9 bases from J, with 17 bases between. Per the germline V gene, CDR1 is MNHGY and CDR2 is SAAAGT. CDR3 sequence reads: CASQSNQPGPQHF. CDR3 in DNA: TGTGCCAGCCAATCGAATCAGCCCGGGCCCCAGCATTTT.

The rearrangement joins TRBV7-6 to TRBJ1-2; TRBD1 agrees at 10 bases. CDR3 length equals 17 residues. From germline, CDR1 is SGHVS and CDR2 FNYEAQ. V dropped 4 bases and J dropped 3; count of bases not matched to a gene: 11. CDR3 nucleotides: TGTGCCAGCAGCTCCAGATTGGACAGGGGGGACGACTATGGCTACACCTTC. As protein: CASSSRLDRGDDYGYTF.

The rearrangement uses TRBV29-1 and TRBJ1-1, with D perhaps matching TRBD1 (5 bases). CDR3 length: 14 amino acids. V lost 2 bases and J 1 base, leaving 11 bases between the germline ends. Germline V gene data show CDR1 as SQVTM and CDR2 as ANQGSEA. The CDR3 sequence: CSVERGVENTEAFF. CDR3 nucleotides: TGCAGCGTTGAACGGGGGGTAGAGAACACTGAAGCTTTCTTT.

This clone is a singleton in its sample. V and J are TRBV30 and TRBJ1-4; D call uncertain. Trimming removed 2 bases from V and 13 bases from J, with 17 bases in between. The germline V gene has CDR1 GTSNPN and CDR2 SVGIG (reference sequence). The CDR3 runs 13 residues. The CDR3 is CAWSPSPHGLLFF. The CDR3 DNA is TGTGCCTGGAGTCCTAGCCCCCATGGGTTACTGTTTTTT.

This clone was seen more than once but under ten times. This chain links TRBV5-1 with TRBJ2-5, with 8 bases that match TRBD2. CDR1 is SGHRS and CDR2 is YFSETQ in the germline V gene. Unmatched junction bases numbered 10, after V lost 4 bases and J lost 5 bases. CDR3 length: 15 amino acids. CDR3 loop: CASSPAGGGPETQYF. In nucleotides, the CDR3 is TGCGCCAGCAGCCCGGCCGGGGGGGGTCCCGAGACCCAGTACTTC.

V and J are TRBV12-5 and TRBJ1-2; TRBD1 matches at 10 bases. Germline V lookup: CDR1 LGHNT, CDR2 FRNRAP. CDR3 size: 13 residues. Written as DNA, the CDR3 is TGTGCCAGCACTCCGGGGACAGGGGACGGCTACACCTTC. Translating it yields CASTPGTGDGYTF.

CDR3 loop: CASPPGYSSYNEQFF. DNA for the CDR3: TGTGCCAGCCCCCCAGGATACAGCTCCTACAATGAGCAGTTCTTC. V is TRBV6-8 and J is TRBJ2-1; no clear D gene. This CDR3 is 15 amino acids long. The V gene's germline CDR1 is MNHGY and CDR2 SAAAGT. V lost 8 bases, J lost 0 bases, and 14 bases lay in between.

This chain connects TRBV6-8 to TRBJ1-2; TRBD1 matches 7 bases. The ends lost 5 bases at V and 4 bases at J; junction bases unmatched: 7. The CDR3 runs to 14 residues. The germline gives CDR1 MNHGY, CDR2 SAAAGT. This CDR3 reads CASSDVQGGYGYTF. CDR3 nucleotide sequence: TGTGCCAGCAGTGACGTCCAGGGGGGCTATGGCTACACCTTC.

This clone rates as medium-sized. The rearrangement uses TRBV11-3 and TRBJ1-5, with TRBD1 matching over 11 bases. This CDR3 region has 15 residues. Germline V gives CDR1 SGHNT, CDR2 YENEEA. With 2 bases clipped from V and 5 bases from J, the junction kept 2 bases outside the gene matches. CDR3 sequence reads: CASSLWTGGDQPQHF. The CDR3 region has the DNA TGTGCCAGCAGCTTATGGACAGGGGGCGATCAGCCCCAGCATTTT.

In nucleotides, the CDR3 is TGCGCCAGCAGCTTGGAGGGACAGGGTGCGTACGAGCAGTACTTC. This translates into CASSLEGQGAYEQYF. The chain combines TRBV5-1 with TRBJ2-7; the match to TRBD1 covers 9 bases. The CDR3 contains 15 residues. CDR1 is SGHRS and CDR2 is YFSETQ in the germline V gene. The V gene end was trimmed by 0 bases and the J gene end by 4 bases; junction bases not matched to a gene: 5. The full variable domain, with the rest looked up from reference TRBV5-1 and TRBJ2-7, is KAGVTQTPRYLIKTRGQQVTLSCSPISGHRSVSWYQQTPGQGLQFLFEYFSETQRNKGNFPGRFSGRQFSNSRSEMNVSTLELGDSALYLCASSLEGQGAYEQYFGPGTRLTVT.

In this sample, this clone turned up a few times. The rearrangement uses TRBV11-3 and TRBJ2-1; TRBD2 matches 11 bases. The V gene end was trimmed by 5 bases and the J gene end by 7 bases; junction bases not matched to a gene: 10. This CDR3 comprises 16 residues. Looked up from germline, CDR1 is SGHNT and CDR2 is YENEEA. CDR3 DNA sequence: TGTGCCAGCAGCCTGTCTAGCGGGAGGCAGAAAAATGAGCAGTTCTTC. Its protein is CASSLSSGRQKNEQFF.

A few counts support this clone. This rearrangement joins TRBV19 to TRBJ1-1; TRBD1 aligns across 11 bases. Germline V CDR1 and CDR2: LNHDA, SQIVND (reference sequence). The V segment lost 6 bases and the J segment 3 bases; nucleotides outside the gene matches: 12. CDR3 length equals 17 residues. In DNA, the CDR3 is TGTGCCAGTAGACAGAGGGACAGGGGGGCGGTGGACACTGAAGCTTTCTTT. Translated: CASRQRDRGAVDTEAFF.

The sample holds one count of this clone. This chain connects TRBV28 to TRBJ1-1; no firm D call. This CDR3 spans 12 amino acids. V was pared by 3 bases and J by 9 bases, with 11 bases between. Germline CDR1 is MDHEN and CDR2 is SYDVKM. Written as DNA, the CDR3 is TGTGCCAGCAGTTTTTCTTGGACTCAAGCTTTCTTT. It yields the protein CASSFSWTQAFF.

This sequence joins TRBV28 and TRBJ1-5; no firm D call. Germline V gives CDR1 MDHEN, CDR2 SYDVKM. There are 13 residues in the CDR3. V lost 2 bases to trimming and J lost 0 bases, with 2 bases between them. The CDR3 spells CASSLRSNQPQHF. The CDR3 DNA reads as TGTGCCAGCAGTTTACGTAGCAATCAGCCCCAGCATTTT.

V gene TRBV28 combines with J gene TRBJ2-7, with a possible D match to TRBD2 (5 bases). This CDR3 comprises 13 residues. V lost 7 bases to trimming and J lost 1 base, with 11 bases between them. CDR1 and CDR2 from the germline V gene are MDHEN and SYDVKM. Here the CDR3 DNA reads TGTGCCAGCAACCCTGGGGAGTCCTACGAGCAGTACTTC. Its translation: CASNPGESYEQYF. Variable domain in full (rest from reference TRBV28 and TRBJ2-7): DVKVTQSSRYLVKRTGEKVFLECVQDMDHENMFWYRQDPGLGLRLIYFSYDVKMKEKGDIPEGYSVSREKKERFSLILESASTNQTSMYLCASNPGESYEQYFGPGTRLTVT.

This chain joins TRBV10-3 and TRBJ2-7; a possible D gene is TRBD2 (6 bases). CDR1 and CDR2 from the germline V gene are ENHRY and SYGVKD. This CDR3 region has 16 residues. Trimming left V 1 base short and J 2 bases short, with 15 bases between. The CDR3 region is CAISEFGGGATYEQYF. The CDR3 DNA sequence: TGTGCCATCAGTGAGTTTGGCGGCGGGGCAACCTACGAGCAGTACTTC.